The next 4 T cell receptor beta chains were all read from a single sample in a study of shared clonotypes between healthy human individuals (dated by TCRdb to the early 2020s). Library construction relied on the immunoSEQ multiplex PCR assay. Drawn from immuneACCESS, this table holds only the in-frame rearrangements with V and J called that TCRdb kept. Clones are partly lost; checked studies trace under half to an unresolved V gene and leave the rest unexplained. The sample table lists 1,500,000 or so clones, 95% to 97% of them with a count of one. Roughly 1.1% of the sample is in the top ten clones. The sample taken for sequencing was naive CD4+ T cells sorted from blood. The cell subset or site label on this specimen signifies: CD45RA+ positively selected. Every receptor here comes from a man aged 25-45 years in good health.

This rearrangement joins TRBV7-9 to TRBJ1-4; a possible D gene is TRBD1 (6 bases). Trimming removed 6 bases at V and 0 bases at J, with 14 bases between. From germline, CDR1 is SEHNR and CDR2 FQNEAQ (reference sequence). The CDR3 loop spans 16 amino acids. CDR3 sequence: CASRRGQTATNEKLFF. CDR3 nucleotides: TGTGCCAGCAGACGTGGACAGACCGCAACTAATGAAAAACTGTTTTTT.

The chain links TRBV12-1 to TRBJ2-7; TRBD2, as called in the table, went unchecked against the DNA. TRBV12-1 represents a pseudogene. The CDR3 has 16 amino acids. The CDR3 DNA reads TGTGCCAGCAGCTTACCCTATCGCGGGAGTACCTACGAGCAGTACTTC. Amino acids: CASSLPYRGSTYEQYF.

The rearrangement uses TRBV5-6 and TRBJ1-1; D not certain. The CDR3 is 12 amino acids. CDR1 SGHDT and CDR2 YYEEEE come from the germline V gene. Trimming cost V 0 bases and J 11 bases, with 11 bases left between them. The CDR3 loop is CASSLAGDEAFF. For the CDR3, the DNA is TGTGCCAGCAGCTTGGCCGGGGATGAGGCTTTCTTT.

This chain connects TRBV27 to TRBJ2-7; 9 nucleotides line up with TRBD1. The CDR3 contains 16 residues. V trimming: 6 bases; J trimming: 7 bases; junction bases outside the gene matches: 16. Germline CDR1 MNHEY, CDR2 SMNVEV (reference sequence). The CDR3 loop reads CASRRSSGTGMKEQYF. CDR3 nucleotide sequence: TGTGCCAGCAGACGAAGTTCCGGGACAGGGATGAAAGAGCAGTACTTC.